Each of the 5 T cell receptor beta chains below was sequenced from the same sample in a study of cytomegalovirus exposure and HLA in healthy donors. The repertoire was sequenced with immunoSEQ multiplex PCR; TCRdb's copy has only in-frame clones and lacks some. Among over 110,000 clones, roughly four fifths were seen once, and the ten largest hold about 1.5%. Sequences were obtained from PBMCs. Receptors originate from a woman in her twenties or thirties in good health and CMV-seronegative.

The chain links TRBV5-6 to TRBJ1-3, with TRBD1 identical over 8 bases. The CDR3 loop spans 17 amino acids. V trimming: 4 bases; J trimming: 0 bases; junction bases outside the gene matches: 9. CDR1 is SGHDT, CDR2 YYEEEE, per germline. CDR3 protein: CASSRNRGFFSGNTIYF. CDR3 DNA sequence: TGTGCCAGCAGCCGGAACAGGGGGTTTTTCTCTGGAAACACCATATATTTT.

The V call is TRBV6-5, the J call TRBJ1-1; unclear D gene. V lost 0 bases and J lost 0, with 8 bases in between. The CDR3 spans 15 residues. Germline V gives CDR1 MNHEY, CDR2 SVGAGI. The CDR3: CASSYSEELNTEAFF. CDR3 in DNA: TGTGCCAGCAGTTACTCTGAGGAGTTGAACACTGAAGCTTTCTTT.

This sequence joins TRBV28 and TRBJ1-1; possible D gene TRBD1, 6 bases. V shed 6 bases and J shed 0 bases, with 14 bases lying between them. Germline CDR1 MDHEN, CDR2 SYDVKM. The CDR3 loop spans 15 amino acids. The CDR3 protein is CASSPNRALNTEAFF. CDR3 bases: TGTGCCAGCAGCCCAAACAGGGCTTTGAACACTGAAGCTTTCTTT.

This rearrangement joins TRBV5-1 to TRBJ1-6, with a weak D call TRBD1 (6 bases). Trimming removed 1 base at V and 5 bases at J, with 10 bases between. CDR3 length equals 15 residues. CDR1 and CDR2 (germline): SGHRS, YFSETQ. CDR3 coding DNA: TGCGCCAGCAGCTTGCGGCAGGGGAATAATTCACCCCTCCACTTT. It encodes CASSLRQGNNSPLHF.

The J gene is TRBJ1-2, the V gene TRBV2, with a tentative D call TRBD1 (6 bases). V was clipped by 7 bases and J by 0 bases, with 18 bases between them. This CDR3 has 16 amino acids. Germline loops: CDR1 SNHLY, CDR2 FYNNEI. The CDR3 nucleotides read TGTGCCAGCAAGGGCTCCAGGGGAGCCGCTAACTATGGCTACACCTTC. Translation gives CASKGSRGAANYGYTF.